These T cell receptor beta chains were read from a single sample in a study of cytomegalovirus exposure and HLA in healthy donors. Profiled with immunoSEQ multiplex PCR; TCRdb holds only in-frame clones, not every one. Counted here are around 64,000 clones, around 89% occurring once; the ten biggest clones make up 9.5% to 13%. Sequenced sample: PBMCs. These receptors were taken from a woman aged 25-40 years in good health and CMV-seropositive. Both conserved end residues are part of each CDR3. Fields, in order: J gene, CDR3 length, V gene, D gene, clone size, CDR3 DNA, CDR3 protein. The D gene is left open where the match is weak. The listing skips clone size in some rows; elsewhere it reads once, few, many or a size class.

TRBJ2-2,16,TRBV9,NA,NA,TGTGCCAGCAGCGTATCCCCCGGTGCGAACACCGGGGAGCTGTTTTTT,CASSVSPGANTGELFF
TRBJ1-2,15,TRBV6-1,NA,NA,TGTGCCAGCAGTGTGACGGTGACTCCTAACTATGGCTACACCTTC,CASSVTVTPNYGYTF
TRBJ2-2,17,TRBV11-3,TRBD2,NA,TGTGCCAGCAGCTTAGATCCAACTAGCGGGAACACCGGGGAGCTGTTTTTT,CASSLDPTSGNTGELFF
TRBJ2-1,13,TRBV7-9,TRBD2,NA,TGTGCCAGCAGCTCACCGAGGACTAGATGGGCGTTCTTC,CASSSPRTRWAFF
TRBJ2-5,14,TRBV6-5,TRBD1,NA,TGTGCCAGCAGACCGACAGGGCGCGGAGAGACCCAGTACTTC,CASRPTGRGETQYF
TRBJ2-7,14,TRBV27,TRBD2,once,TGTGCCAGCAGCATTAGCGGGAGATTTTACGAGCAGTACTTC,CASSISGRFYEQYF
TRBJ2-7,13,TRBV6-5,NA,NA,TGTGCCAGCAGTAAAGCGGTTCATGGCGAGCAGTACTTC,CASSKAVHGEQYF
TRBJ2-2,17,TRBV9,TRBD1,NA,TGTGCCAGCAGCGTCCAAGCCGGGACAGGGTCCACCGGGGAGCTGTTTTTT,CASSVQAGTGSTGELFF
TRBJ2-1,17,TRBV12-5,TRBD2,NA,TGTGCTAGTGGTTTGGGTAGCGGGAGGGCCTTTCGAGATGAGCAGTTCTTC,CASGLGSGRAFRDEQFF
TRBJ1-5,16,TRBV19,TRBD1,NA,TGTGCCAGTAGTGTAAACCCGACAGGGTTCCATCAGCCCCAGCATTTT,CASSVNPTGFHQPQHF
TRBJ2-7,15,TRBV5-4,NA,NA,TGTGCCAGCAGCTGGGGGGTAGGGATTTCCTACGAGCAGTACTTC,CASSWGVGISYEQYF
TRBJ1-4,14,TRBV7-9,NA,once,TGTGCCAGCAGCTCAAAGGAGGGACGGGAAAAACTGTTTTTT,CASSSKEGREKLFF